This T cell receptor beta chain emerged from a study of T-cell memory formation after mild COVID-19. Study overall: In these data, TCR clusters were largely donor specific. Overall study results and limits: In pre-infection memory, a portion of responding clones appeared, which suggested that cross-reactive memory joined. Contracting clones localized mainly to CM and EM when CD4+ and mainly to EMRA when CD8+.

This clonotype was picked up a small number of times. Its antigen is unknown. TCRalpha and TCRbeta libraries used 5'RACE with constant-segment primers and UMIs. Using its own MiXCR run on the 5' RACE reads, TCRdb lists one record per CDR3 protein. The sample holds nearly 200,000 distinct CDR3 sequences, approximately 20% seen once. CDR1 SGHAT and CDR2 FQNNGV come from the germline V gene. This CDR3 spans 16 amino acids. The junction had 6 bases not matched to a gene; V was cut back by 2 bases and J by 9 bases. The sequence was obtained from an adult woman who had mild COVID-19 (a few samples of this study predate the infection). Cell type and time point are not known. The chain couples TRBV11-2 to TRBJ2-1, with 14 bases identical to TRBD2. Material: PBMCs or a T cell subset sorted from them (not recorded which). The CDR3 bases are TGTGCCAGCAGCTTACAACCGGGACTAGCGGGGGTTGAGCAGTTCTTC. Translating gives CASSLQPGLAGVEQFF.